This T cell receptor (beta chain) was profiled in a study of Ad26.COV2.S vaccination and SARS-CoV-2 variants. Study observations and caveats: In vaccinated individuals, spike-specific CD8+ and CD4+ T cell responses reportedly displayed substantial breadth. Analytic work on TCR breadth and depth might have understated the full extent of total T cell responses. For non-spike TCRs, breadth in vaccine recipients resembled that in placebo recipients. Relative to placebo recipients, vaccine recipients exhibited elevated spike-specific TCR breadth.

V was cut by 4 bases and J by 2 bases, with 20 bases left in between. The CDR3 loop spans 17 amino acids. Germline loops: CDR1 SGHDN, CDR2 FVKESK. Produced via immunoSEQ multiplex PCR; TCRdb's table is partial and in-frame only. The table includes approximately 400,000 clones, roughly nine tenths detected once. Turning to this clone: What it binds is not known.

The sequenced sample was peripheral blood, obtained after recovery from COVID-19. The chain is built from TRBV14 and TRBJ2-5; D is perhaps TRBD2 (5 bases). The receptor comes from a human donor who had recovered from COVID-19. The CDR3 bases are TGTGCCAGCAGCCTCAGTATGGGTTCGAGGGTTCAAGAGACCCAGTACTTC. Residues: CASSLSMGSRVQETQYF.